This TCR beta chain was recovered during a study of T-cell reconstitution after alpha-beta-depleted transplantation in children. A TCRbeta library incorporating unique molecular identifiers was prepared. TCRdb recomputed calls from the PCR reads with MiXCR, one row per CDR3 protein. The sample shows 640,000 or so distinct CDR3 sequences, roughly 15% of them seen only once. V shed 4 bases and J 8 bases; nucleotides not matched to a gene: 9. This CDR3 has 15 amino acids. Per the germline V gene, CDR1 is SGHRS and CDR2 is YFSETQ. The chain employs TRBV5-1 and TRBJ2-4; 10 bases agree with TRBD2. Sample: PBMCs from the stem cell graft donor, taken from the stem cell graft. The TCR originated in a human donor who donated a stem cell graft to a child with acute myeloid leukemia. CDR3 residues: CASSEPSSGGHIQYF. The CDR3 nucleotides are TGCGCCAGCAGCGAACCTTCTAGCGGGGGACACATTCAGTACTTC.